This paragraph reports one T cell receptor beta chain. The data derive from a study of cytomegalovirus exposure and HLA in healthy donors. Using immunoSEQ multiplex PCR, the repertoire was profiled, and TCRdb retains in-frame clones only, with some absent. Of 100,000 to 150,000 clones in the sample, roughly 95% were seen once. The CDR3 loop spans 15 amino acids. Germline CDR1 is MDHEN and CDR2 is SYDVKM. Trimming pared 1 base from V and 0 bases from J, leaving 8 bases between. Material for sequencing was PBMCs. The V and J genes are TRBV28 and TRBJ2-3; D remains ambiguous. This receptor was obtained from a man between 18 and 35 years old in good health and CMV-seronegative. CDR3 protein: CASSLFVGSTDTQYF. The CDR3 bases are TGTGCCAGCAGTTTATTCGTCGGGAGCACAGATACGCAGTATTTT.